Reported below is one TCR beta chain. The sample comes from a study of blood T cell repertoires in COVID-19. For the study at large: Donors in the United States, Italy and Spain gave samples during acute or convalescent COVID-19. T cells, B-cell-depleted T cells, or PBMCs provided the cDNA or gDNA that served as material.

As processed by the authors: Amplification with reference gene primers provided the estimates of nucleated cell counts. Sequencing was performed with immunoSEQ multiplex PCR; in TCRdb, only in-frame clones are kept and a portion is missing. V and J calls and clone size are those listed in that table; D and trimming were worked out from the DNA. The data contain about 240,000 clones, roughly 88% of them singletons. From germline, CDR1 is SGHRS and CDR2 YFSETQ. The CDR3 extends over 19 amino acids. The germline V and J ends were trimmed by 4 bases and 0 bases, with 23 bases remaining between them. V is TRBV5-1 and J is TRBJ1-3; no definite D call. Input material: peripheral blood. The clonotype comes from a man older than 75 with acute or convalescent COVID-19. CDR3 protein: CASSPQETSHLASGNTIYF. In DNA form, the CDR3 reads TGCGCCAGCAGCCCTCAAGAAACATCCCACCTAGCCTCTGGAAACACCATATATTTT.